Each of the 21 T cell receptor beta chains below was sequenced from the same sample in a study of T cell responses to AZD1222 COVID-19 vaccine. Clones were read by immunoSEQ multiplex PCR, and TCRdb kept only the in-frame ones, dropping some. This sample has roughly 130,000 clones, with about nine tenths found just once. The material sequenced was peripheral blood, taken on day 0 of AZD1222 vaccination. Receptors originate from an adult in good health.

The V call is TRBV12-5, the J call TRBJ2-7, with TRBD1 identical over 7 bases. Germline V gene data show CDR1 as LGHNT and CDR2 as FRNRAP. The CDR3 loop spans 15 amino acids. Trimming removed 1 base from V and 0 bases from J; junction bases left unmatched: 3. The CDR3 DNA is TGTGCTAGTGGTTTGGGGGGGACAGCCTCCTACGAGCAGTACTTC. Protein: CASGLGGTASYEQYF. Full variable domain (missing parts from reference TRBV12-5 and TRBJ2-7): DARVTQTPRHKVTEMGQEVTMRCQPILGHNTVFWYRQTMMQGLELLAYFRNRAPLDDSGMPKDRFSAEMPDATLATLKIQPSEPRDSAVYFCASGLGGTASYEQYFGPGTRLTVT.

The genes are TRBV30 and TRBJ2-7, with D perhaps TRBD1 (6 bases). Deletions cut 5 bases from V and 6 bases from J, with 11 bases between. Germline CDR1 is GTSNPN and CDR2 is SVGIG (reference sequence). The CDR3 covers 11 residues. The CDR3 spells CAWEQGFEQYF. As DNA, the CDR3 is TGTGCCTGGGAACAGGGATTCGAGCAGTACTTC.

This chain uses TRBV27 with TRBJ1-3, with 10 positions matching TRBD1. This CDR3 comprises 15 residues. V lost 6 bases and J lost 9; bases outside the gene matches: 11. CDR1 MNHEY and CDR2 SMNVEV come from the germline V gene (reference sequence). The CDR3 sequence is CASRGTGASGGTIYF. DNA for the CDR3: TGTGCCAGCAGGGGGACAGGGGCCTCTGGAGGCACCATATATTTT.

The V gene is TRBV18, the J gene TRBJ1-3; no reliable D call. V was cut by 0 bases and J by 3 bases, with 9 bases left in between. The CDR3 has 15 residues. Germline CDR1 reads KGHSH; CDR2 reads LQKENI. CDR3 coding DNA: TGTGCCAGCTCACCACCGAGAGGGAGTGGAAACACCATATATTTT. Its protein product is CASSPPRGSGNTIYF.

The CDR3 here is CASSPGAPSNEQYF. The DNA for the CDR3 is TGTGCCAGCTCACCGGGAGCCCCATCGAACGAGCAGTACTTC. The chain joins TRBV18 to TRBJ2-7, with TRBD2 as a possible D gene (5 bases). V was trimmed by 3 bases and J by 5 bases, leaving 14 bases between them. CDR1 is KGHSH and CDR2 is LQKENI in the germline V gene. The CDR3 extends over 14 amino acids.

The chain couples TRBV9 to TRBJ1-1; D is unresolved. The CDR3 is made up of 14 amino acids. The V end was cut by 2 bases, the J end by 1 base, with 9 bases between. Germline V gives CDR1 SGDLS, CDR2 YYNGEE. The CDR3 sequence is CASSVTVSNTEAFF. CDR3 nucleotides: TGTGCCAGCAGCGTTACAGTGTCGAACACTGAAGCTTTCTTT.

The rearrangement uses TRBV9 and TRBJ2-2; the D is unclear. Trimming took 0 bases from V and 0 from J, leaving 3 bases between them. Germline values: CDR1 SGDLS, CDR2 YYNGEE. This CDR3 has 14 residues. CDR3 loop: CASSVAANTGELFF. The CDR3, as DNA: TGTGCCAGCAGCGTAGCCGCGAACACCGGGGAGCTGTTTTTT. The variable domain in full, with the rest retrieved from reference TRBV9 and TRBJ2-2, is DSGVTQTPKHLITATGQRVTLRCSPRSGDLSVYWYQQSLDQGLQFLIQYYNGEERAKGNILERFSAQQFPDLHSELNLSSLELGDSALYFCASSVAANTGELFFGEGSRLTVL.

V usage is TRBV7-3 and J usage is TRBJ2-2; D is undetermined. The V end lost 0 bases, the J end lost 0 bases, and 11 bases lay between the germline ends. Per germline, CDR1 SGHTA and CDR2 FQGTGA. This CDR3 is built from 17 residues. The CDR3 DNA reads TGTGCCAGCAGCTTAACGGCGAGGTGGGCGAACACCGGGGAGCTGTTTTTT. It specifies CASSLTARWANTGELFF. Full variable domain (remainder filled in from reference TRBV7-3 and TRBJ2-2): GAGVSQTPSNKVTEKGKYVELRCDPISGHTALYWYRQSLGQGPEFLIYFQGTGAADDSGLPNDRFFAVRPEGSVSTLKIQRTERGDSAVYLCASSLTARWANTGELFFGEGSRLTVL.

This chain uses TRBV29-1 with TRBJ2-5, with D uncertain. V lost 5 bases, J lost 1 base, and 11 bases lay in between. In germline, CDR1 is SQVTM, CDR2 ANQGSEA. The CDR3 spans 13 residues. The CDR3 DNA reads as TGCAGCGTTCAAGGCGGAACCCAAGAGACCCAGTACTTC. Protein: CSVQGGTQETQYF.

The gene calls are TRBV29-1 and TRBJ2-2; the match to TRBD1 covers 8 bases. CDR3 size: 13 residues. Unmatched junction bases numbered 6, after V lost 4 bases and J lost 8 bases. Germline V gene lookup returns CDR1 SQVTM and CDR2 ANQGSEA. The CDR3 DNA sequence: TGCAGCGTTGCTACAGGGGGGACAGGGGAGCTGTTTTTT. It is translated as CSVATGGTGELFF.

This chain links TRBV6-6 with TRBJ2-4; the match to TRBD1 covers 7 bases. The germline CDR1 and CDR2 sequences are MNHNY and SVGAGI (reference sequence). This CDR3 region has 11 residues. Trimming took 5 bases from V and 15 from J; bases not matched to a gene: 7. The CDR3 DNA follows: TGTGCCAGCAGTCCGACAGGGCTTCCGTACTTC. It is translated as CASSPTGLPYF.

The V and J genes are TRBV19 and TRBJ1-4, with 7 bases that match TRBD1. V lost 2 bases, J lost 5 bases, and 2 bases stayed unmatched. CDR1 LNHDA and CDR2 SQIVND come from the germline V gene (reference sequence). The CDR3 is 14 residues long. The CDR3 coding sequence is TGTGCCAGTAGTATATGGGGACAGAATGAAAAACTGTTTTTT. Protein product: CASSIWGQNEKLFF.

V usage is TRBV27 and J usage is TRBJ2-2, with a tentative D call TRBD2 (6 bases). Germline V CDR1 and CDR2: MNHEY, SMNVEV (reference sequence). The CDR3 runs 15 residues. The V gene lost 8 bases and the J gene lost 2 bases, with 15 bases spanning the gap. The CDR3 sequence is CASGTLAPNTGELFF. DNA of the CDR3: TGTGCCAGCGGCACCCTAGCGCCAAACACCGGGGAGCTGTTTTTT.

The chain links TRBV5-4 to TRBJ2-3; 7 bases align to TRBD2. The CDR3 consists of 12 residues. CDR1 is SGHNT and CDR2 is YYREEE in the germline V gene (reference sequence). Trimming at V came to 3 bases and at J to 7 bases, leaving 2 bases not matched to a gene. CDR3 nucleotides: TGTGCCAGCAGCTGGGGGGGGAATACGCAGTATTTT. Its translation is CASSWGGNTQYF.

The chain links TRBV19 to TRBJ1-5; D ambiguous. Trimming took 6 bases from V and 5 from J, leaving 17 bases between them. There are 15 residues in the CDR3. CDR1 and CDR2 from the germline V gene are LNHDA and SQIVND (reference sequence). DNA of the CDR3: TGTGCCAGTAGCCTCTACAGCGCTCGGGATCAGCCCCAGCATTTT. The encoded protein is CASSLYSARDQPQHF.

This clone showed up just a few times. This sequence joins TRBV27 and TRBJ2-7; 7 bases line up with TRBD1. Germline lookup yields CDR1 MNHEY and CDR2 SMNVEV (reference sequence). The CDR3 consists of 14 residues. With V trimmed by 6 bases and J by 3 bases, 8 bases remained unmatched. DNA of the CDR3: TGTGCCAGCAGACCCGGGACAGTCCTCTACGAGCAGTACTTC. Residues: CASRPGTVLYEQYF.

This chain joins TRBV12-3 or TRBV12-4 and TRBJ1-1; D call uncertain. This CDR3 is built from 12 residues. Trimming shortened V by 5 bases and J by 0 bases, and 4 bases separated the two germline ends. The CDR3 region has the DNA TGTGCCAGCAGTCCCCTGAACACTGAAGCTTTCTTT. This codes for CASSPLNTEAFF.

The chain carries TRBV2 and TRBJ2-5, with 11 bases identical to TRBD1. The J segment lost 5 bases and the V segment lost 4 bases, leaving 6 bases of the junction unmatched. CDR3 length equals 15 residues. Germline values: CDR1 SNHLY, CDR2 FYNNEI. The CDR3 loop is CASSAGQGARETQYF. The CDR3 coding sequence is TGTGCCAGCAGTGCAGGACAGGGGGCGCGGGAGACCCAGTACTTC. Based on the CDR3 plus reference TRBV2 and TRBJ2-5, the full variable domain is EPEVTQTPSHQVTQMGQEVILRCVPISNHLYFYWYRQILGQKVEFLVSFYNNEISEKSEIFDDQFSVERPDGSNFTLKIRSTKLEDSAMYFCASSAGQGARETQYFGPGTRLLVL.

The genes are TRBV2 and TRBJ2-7, with 11 bases identical to TRBD2. From germline, CDR1 is SNHLY and CDR2 FYNNEI. The CDR3 spans 15 residues. Losses at the gene ends were 2 bases for V and 2 bases for J; bases not matched to a gene: 2. DNA of the CDR3: TGTGCCAGCAGTGAAACGACTAGCGGGGCCTACGAGCAGTACTTC. Its translation is CASSETTSGAYEQYF.

The chain uses TRBV9 and TRBJ1-6, with D tentatively TRBD1 (5 bases). Germline CDR1 and CDR2: SGDLS and YYNGEE. V was cut by 0 bases and J by 7 bases, with 11 bases left in between. The CDR3 spans 15 residues. CDR3 sequence (DNA): TGTGCCAGCAGCGTAGGAGCAGGGAGCAATTCACCCCTCCACTTT. Encoded protein: CASSVGAGSNSPLHF.

The chain employs TRBV18 and TRBJ2-6; D not resolved. This CDR3 is built from 16 residues. V lost 6 bases, J lost 4 bases, and 16 bases lay in between. Germline V CDR1 and CDR2: KGHSH, LQKENI. The DNA for the CDR3 is TGTGCCAGCTCCACGCTCACTATTATCGGGGCCAACGTCCTGACTTTC. Residues: CASSTLTIIGANVLTF. Full variable domain (rest looked up from reference TRBV18 and TRBJ2-6): NAGVMQNPRHLVRRRGQEARLRCSPMKGHSHVYWYRQLPEEGLKFMVYLQKENIIDESGMPKERFSAEFPKEGPSILRIQQVVRGDSAAYFCASSTLTIIGANVLTFGAGSRLTVL.